Listed here are 17 T cell receptor beta chains from one sample, sequenced in a study of blood T cell repertoires in COVID-19 (dated by TCRdb to the early 2020s). Library prep was done by the immunoSEQ multiplex PCR assay. Entries here come from immuneACCESS through TCRdb and include only in-frame sequences with V and J called. Some clones fail to appear in such tables; in the studies checked, an unresolved V gene covers under half of the shortfall, and the cause of the remainder is unknown. The sample records 300,000 to 400,000 clones, more than 85% of which are singletons. 0.9% to 1.2% of the sample comes from the top ten. Input material: PBMCs or T cells enriched from blood (not recorded which). The receptor source for this set is a woman between 25 and 40 years old who had recovered from COVID-19.

The rearrangement uses TRBV18 and TRBJ2-7; D perhaps matches TRBD1 (5 bases). Germline V gives CDR1 KGHSH, CDR2 LQKENI. Trimming removed 4 bases at V and 2 bases at J, with 12 bases between. This CDR3 has 14 amino acids. The CDR3 here is CASSRSQGTYEQYF. CDR3 coding DNA: TGTGCCAGCTCACGGTCGCAGGGCACCTACGAGCAGTACTTC.

This clone was picked up one time. The rearrangement links TRBV11-3 to TRBJ2-2, with D unclear. V lost 3 bases and J 4 bases, leaving 6 bases between the germline ends. The CDR3 runs to 13 residues. Germline V gives CDR1 SGHNT, CDR2 YENEEA. The CDR3 spells CASSFWSTGELFF. In DNA form, the CDR3 reads TGTGCCAGCAGCTTTTGGAGCACCGGGGAGCTGTTTTTT.

The chain has TRBV23-1 and TRBJ1-5, with D hard to call. TRBV23-1 is an ORF for which the function is uncertain. The V and J ends lost 4 bases and 0 bases respectively, with 19 bases between them. This CDR3 has 18 amino acids. As DNA, the CDR3 is TGCGCCAGCAGTCCCATACCGTCCGGGGTTTATAGCAATCAGCCCCAGCATTTT. The encoded protein is CASSPIPSGVYSNQPQHF.

The chain couples TRBV5-1 to TRBJ1-1; a weak D match, TRBD1 (5 bases). Germline V lookup: CDR1 SGHRS, CDR2 YFSETQ. CDR3 length: 14 residues. V gave up 2 bases and J gave up 2 bases, with 10 bases separating them. CDR3 region: CASSLQATNTEAFF. Here the CDR3 DNA reads TGCGCCAGCAGCTTACAGGCTACAAACACTGAAGCTTTCTTT.

This clone was recorded once. The chain employs TRBV14 and TRBJ2-2; the match to TRBD2 covers 11 bases. This CDR3 is built from 16 residues. The V gene end was trimmed by 4 bases and the J gene end by 4 bases; junction bases not matched to a gene: 5. Germline CDR1 and CDR2: SGHDN and FVKESK. Here the CDR3 DNA reads TGTGCCAGCAGCCCCAGACTAGCGGGGCGCACCGGGGAGCTGTTTTTT. Amino acid sequence: CASSPRLAGRTGELFF.

The genes are TRBV6-5 and TRBJ1-1; D possibly corresponds to TRBD1 (6 bases). This CDR3 has 13 amino acids. Germline lookup yields CDR1 MNHEY and CDR2 SVGAGI. V was clipped by 6 bases and J by 6 bases, with 14 bases between them. CDR3 sequence reads: CASRDSGGSEAFF. CDR3 DNA sequence: TGTGCCAGCAGGGACAGTGGAGGATCTGAAGCTTTCTTT.

The chain is built from TRBV5-4 and TRBJ1-1, with D possibly matching TRBD1 (5 bases). Trimming cost V 0 bases and J 6 bases, with 15 bases left between them. The CDR3 runs 15 residues. The V gene's germline CDR1 is SGHNT and CDR2 YYREEE (reference sequence). CDR3 amino acids: CASSLDLLGGAEAFF. In DNA form, the CDR3 reads TGTGCCAGCAGCTTGGATTTATTGGGGGGGGCTGAAGCTTTCTTT.

The chain uses TRBV12-3 or TRBV12-4 and TRBJ1-1; no clear D. The CDR3 consists of 12 residues. Trimming pared 7 bases from V and 11 bases from J, leaving 17 bases between. In DNA, the CDR3 is TGTGCCAGCACCCTTTACCGAGACAAGGCTTTCTTT. Its protein product is CASTLYRDKAFF.

This chain uses TRBV19 with TRBJ1-6; D may be TRBD1 (5 bases). This CDR3 is built from 18 residues. With 9 bases removed from V and 0 bases from J, the gap between germline ends came to 21 bases. The germline CDR1 and CDR2 sequences are LNHDA and SQIVND (reference sequence). CDR3 sequence (DNA): TGTGCCAGCAAGACGACTGGGCGGGGGAGCTCCTATAATTCACCCCTCCACTTT. Protein product: CASKTTGRGSSYNSPLHF.

The chain couples TRBV28 to TRBJ2-3; 8 bases map to TRBD1. Germline CDR1 is MDHEN and CDR2 is SYDVKM. The CDR3 runs 16 residues. V dropped 5 bases and J dropped 2; count of bases not matched to a gene: 9. This CDR3 is CASSRRQGPYTDTQYF. CDR3 in DNA: TGTGCCAGCAGTCGCAGACAGGGGCCGTACACAGATACGCAGTATTTT.

V is TRBV5-1 and J is TRBJ1-4; D possibly corresponds to TRBD1 (5 bases). Trimming removed 0 bases at V and 6 bases at J, with 9 bases between. This CDR3 has 14 residues. Germline V lookup: CDR1 SGHRS, CDR2 YFSETQ. The CDR3, as DNA: TGCGCCAGCAGCTTGGAGGCAGGGCATGAAAAACTGTTTTTT. Protein: CASSLEAGHEKLFF.

The chain couples TRBV6-2 or TRBV6-3 to TRBJ2-3; possibly TRBD2 for D (7 bases). The CDR3 contains 17 residues. V lost 0 bases and J lost 2, with 15 bases in between. Germline CDR1 MNHEY, CDR2 SVGEGT. DNA for the CDR3: TGTGCCAGCAGTTACTCTGGGGGGGCGGGATCCACAGATACGCAGTATTTT. Protein: CASSYSGGAGSTDTQYF.

A few counts support this clone. The V and J genes are TRBV9 and TRBJ2-2; 7 nucleotides agree with TRBD2. CDR3 length: 15 residues. CDR1 SGDLS and CDR2 YYNGEE come from the germline V gene. After removal of 0 bases from V and 2 bases from J, the junction contained 1 base not matched to a gene. In nucleotides, the CDR3 is TGTGCCAGCAGCGTAGCGGGGGGAAACACCGGGGAGCTGTTTTTT. It encodes CASSVAGGNTGELFF.

A single count supports this clone. CDR3 in DNA: TGTGCCAGCAGCCCACCAGAAGGAAGACAGGGGAGTAGAGAGCAGTACTTC. This encodes CASSPPEGRQGSREQYF. This rearrangement joins TRBV7-8 to TRBJ2-7, with 8 bases lining up with TRBD1. J gave up 7 bases and V 5 bases, and 19 bases lay outside the gene matches. The V gene's germline CDR1 is SGHVS and CDR2 FQNEAQ. The CDR3 has 17 residues.

V and J are TRBV5-1 and TRBJ2-3, with D perhaps matching TRBD2 (5 bases). This CDR3 is 17 amino acids long. Per germline, CDR1 SGHRS and CDR2 YFSETQ. V gave up 3 bases and J gave up 1 base, with 18 bases separating them. CDR3 nucleotides: TGCGCCAGCAGCTCCAATAGGATCGGGGTTGGCACAGATACGCAGTATTTT. It translates to CASSSNRIGVGTDTQYF.

This clone was seen a few times. The gene calls are TRBV4-3 and TRBJ1-2; possibly TRBD1 for D (5 bases). Trimming left V 5 bases short and J 4 bases short, with 17 bases between. Germline V gene sequence: CDR1 LGHNA, CDR2 YSLEER. The CDR3 contains 15 residues. The CDR3, as DNA: TGCGCCAGCAGCGTCTCTAGGGGCCTACGCTATGGCTACACCTTC. This codes for CASSVSRGLRYGYTF.

A few counts support this clone. The CDR3 nucleotides read TGTGCCAGTAGTATGGGCAGCAAGGTTAGCAATCAGCCCCAGCATTTT. Protein sequence: CASSMGSKVSNQPQHF. This chain uses TRBV19 with TRBJ1-5; no clear D. The CDR3 spans 16 residues. V lost 3 bases and J lost 0, with 12 bases in between. The germline V gene has CDR1 LNHDA and CDR2 SQIVND (reference sequence).